This TCR beta chain was identified in a study of siplizumab effects on memory and regulatory T cells. Study conclusions and caveats: On average, about 69% of mappable alloreactive CD4+ clones were Treg-derived under siplizumab, against 26.9% in controls.

Germline V gene data show CDR1 as SSHAT and CDR2 as FNYEAQ (reference sequence). With V trimmed by 5 bases and J by 3 bases, 5 bases remained unmatched. CDR3 length equals 14 residues. Of note for this clone: Its target is not known.

Per sample, around 92,000 TCR templates underwent assay. Using immunoSEQ multiplex PCR, the repertoire was profiled, and TCRdb retains in-frame clones only, with some absent. The sample shows some 100,000 clones, roughly 96% of them seen only once. This TCR was recovered from a human donor in good health. The sequencing sample was made of naive CD4+ T cells sorted from blood. This chain links TRBV7-7 with TRBJ2-5, with 8 bases aligning to TRBD1. The CDR3 spells CASSTGQGEETQYF. The CDR3 nucleotides are TGTGCCAGCAGCACCGGACAGGGAGAAGAGACCCAGTACTTC.